A selection of T cell receptor beta chains follows, all from one sample in a study of cytomegalovirus exposure and HLA in healthy donors. Assay: immunoSEQ multiplex PCR; the TCRdb copy retains only in-frame clones and omits some. The table has about 67,000 clones, 85% to 95% seen once. Sequenced material: PBMCs. The source is a woman under 30 in good health and CMV-seronegative. Each CDR3 is given with its conserved first and last residue. A D gene is named only where the DNA matches it firmly. Rows give clone size only sometimes, using once, few, many, or a class for an expanded clone.

v_gene,j_gene,d_gene,abundance,CDR3nt,CDR3aa
TRBV5-4,TRBJ2-7,TRBD1,once,TGTGCCAGCAGCTTGGAGGGGGCCATGAATTACGAGCAGTACTTC,CASSLEGAMNYEQYF
TRBV7-6,TRBJ1-2,.,few,TGTGCCAGCAGCCTGCCGGGCAGGGGAGTCGGTGGCTACACCTTC,CASSLPGRGVGGYTF
TRBV28,TRBJ1-5,TRBD1,.,TGTGCCAGCAGCCCCTGGACAGGGGGTGGTCAGCCCCAGCATTTT,CASSPWTGGGQPQHF
TRBV10-3,TRBJ1-2,.,.,TGTGCCATCCCCTTAGGGACACGGGGGGGATCTAACTATGGCTACACCTTC,CAIPLGTRGGSNYGYTF
TRBV29-1,TRBJ1-2,TRBD1,.,TGCAGCGTTGCCGTGACAGGGAAAGGTTATGGCTACACCTTC,CSVAVTGKGYGYTF
TRBV7-9,TRBJ2-2,.,.,TGTGCCTCGGGGCCCGGGACACTGAACACCGGGGAGCTGTTTTTT,CASGPGTLNTGELFF
TRBV27,TRBJ1-1,.,.,TGTGCCAGCAGCTTGTCGGAGACTAAGAACACTGAAGCTTTCTTT,CASSLSETKNTEAFF
TRBV7-9,TRBJ2-5,TRBD2,.,TGTGCCAGCAGCTTAGAACTCTCGGGACTAGCGAGACAAGAGACCCAGTACTTC,CASSLELSGLARQETQYF
TRBV2,TRBJ1-2,.,.,TGTGCCAGCGTCCTTCCCGACAGGACCTATGGCTACACCTTC,CASVLPDRTYGYTF
TRBV7-3,TRBJ2-1,TRBD1,.,TGTGCCAGCAGCTTAGGGTTACAGGGGGATGAGCAGTTCTTC,CASSLGLQGDEQFF
TRBV19,TRBJ1-4,.,.,TGTGCCACCAAACCTCAGGGCGGATCGGTTGAAAAACTGTTTTTT,CATKPQGGSVEKLFF
TRBV19,TRBJ1-2,.,once,TGTGCCAGTAGTATAGGGACAAGCCGACCCCTCCACTCCTTC,CASSIGTSRPLHSF
TRBV19,TRBJ1-1,TRBD1,few,TGTGCCAGTAGTAGTGGACAGGGAAGAGTCGCTGAAGCTTTCTTT,CASSSGQGRVAEAFF
TRBV28,TRBJ1-5,.,.,TGTGCCAGCAGTTTGGGAGGGGGCAATCAGCCCCAGCATTTT,CASSLGGGNQPQHF
TRBV7-2,TRBJ1-1,TRBD1,.,TGTGCCAGCAGCATTAGGACAGGGAACACTGAAGCTTTCTTT,CASSIRTGNTEAFF
TRBV5-6,TRBJ1-1,TRBD1,.,TGTGCCAGCAGCACAACGGACAGGGTGAACACTGAAGCTTTCTTT,CASSTTDRVNTEAFF
TRBV7-6,TRBJ2-1,.,.,TGTGCCAGCAGCTTAGTAGGGGCCAGCTCCTACAATGAGCAGTTCTTC,CASSLVGASSYNEQFF
TRBV1,TRBJ2-3,.,.,TGCACCAGCAGCCAAGAATATCCAGGGCGGGAAGATACGCAGTATTTT,CTSSQEYPGREDTQYF
TRBV9,TRBJ2-2,.,.,TGTGCCAGCAGCCCCCGTGGGGGGGCCGAAACCGGGGAGCTGTTTTTT,CASSPRGGAETGELFF
TRBV5-4,TRBJ2-7,TRBD1,.,TGTGCCAGCAGCTTTCCGGGACAGGGGGCCTACGAGCAGTACTTC,CASSFPGQGAYEQYF
TRBV6-6,TRBJ1-1,.,.,TGTGCCAGCAGCCAGACCGGGAGTTTGAACACTGAAGCTTTCTTT,CASSQTGSLNTEAFF
TRBV6-6,TRBJ1-2,TRBD1,.,TGTGCCAGCAGTACGACAGGGGAATATGGCTACACCTTC,CASSTTGEYGYTF
TRBV4-1,TRBJ2-6,.,.,TGCGCCAGCAGCCCAACTCCGGCAGGGGCTGAACGGGCCAACGTCCTGACTTTC,CASSPTPAGAERANVLTF
TRBV15,TRBJ2-2,.,.,TGTGCCACCAGCAGAGATCGGGGGTTAGGCGGGGAGCTGTTTTTT,CATSRDRGLGGELFF
TRBV6-4,TRBJ2-3,.,.,TGTGCCAGCAGTGACTCGTGGCGGGGAAGCACAGATACGCAGTATTTT,CASSDSWRGSTDTQYF
TRBV28,TRBJ1-6,TRBD1,once,TGTGCCAGCAGTCAAGAACCGGGACAGGGGTTACGGTCCTATAATTCACCCCTCCACTTT,CASSQEPGQGLRSYNSPLHF
TRBV18,TRBJ2-1,.,.,TGTGCCAGCTCACCGCAGGGCGTGTACAATGAGCAGTTCTTC,CASSPQGVYNEQFF
TRBV30,TRBJ1-5,.,.,TGTGCCTGGAGCCATGGCCTTAGCAATCAGCCCCAGCATTTT,CAWSHGLSNQPQHF
TRBV5-1,TRBJ1-1,TRBD1,.,TGCGCCAGCAGCTGGGGGACAGGGTTGAACACTGAAGCTTTCTTT,CASSWGTGLNTEAFF